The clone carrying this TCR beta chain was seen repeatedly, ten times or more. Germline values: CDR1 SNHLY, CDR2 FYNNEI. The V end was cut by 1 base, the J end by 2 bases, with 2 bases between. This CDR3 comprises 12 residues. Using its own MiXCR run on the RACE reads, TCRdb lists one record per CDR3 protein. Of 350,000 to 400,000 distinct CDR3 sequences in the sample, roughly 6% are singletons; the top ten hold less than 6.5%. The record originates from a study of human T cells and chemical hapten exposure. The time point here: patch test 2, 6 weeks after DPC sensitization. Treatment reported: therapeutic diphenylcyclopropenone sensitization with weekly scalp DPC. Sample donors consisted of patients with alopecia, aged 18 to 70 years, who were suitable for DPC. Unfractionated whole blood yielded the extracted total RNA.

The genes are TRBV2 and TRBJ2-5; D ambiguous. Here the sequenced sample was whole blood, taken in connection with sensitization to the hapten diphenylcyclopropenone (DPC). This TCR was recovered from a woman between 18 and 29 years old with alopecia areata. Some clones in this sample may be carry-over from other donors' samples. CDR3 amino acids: CASSEEQETQYF. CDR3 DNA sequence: TGTGCCAGCAGTGAAGAACAAGAGACCCAGTACTTC. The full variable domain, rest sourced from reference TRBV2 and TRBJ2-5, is EPEVTQTPSHQVTQMGQEVILRCVPISNHLYFYWYRQILGQKVEFLVSFYNNEISEKSEIFDDQFSVERPDGSNFTLKIRSTKLEDSAMYFCASSEEQETQYFGPGTRLLVL.